One and the same sample provided the 22 T cell receptor beta chains below, sequenced in a study of cytomegalovirus exposure and HLA in healthy donors. PCR involved 60 Vbeta and 13 Jbeta primers. TCRdb's copy holds only in-frame clones and misses some; the assay was immunoSEQ multiplex PCR. This table has roughly 130,000 clones, less than 85% appearing once. The sample comprised PBMCs. These receptor sequences come from a male donor in good health and CMV-seronegative.

The CDR3 nucleotides are TGTGCCAGCAGCCATACCTTGGTGAGCGGGGAGCTGTTTTTT. Residues: CASSHTLVSGELFF. V usage is TRBV4-2 and J usage is TRBJ2-2; no firm D call. V lost 3 bases, J lost 7 bases, and 12 bases lay in between. The CDR3 covers 14 residues. CDR1 and CDR2 from the germline V gene are LGHNA and YNFKEQ.

This clone was seen only a few times. The genes are TRBV5-1 and TRBJ2-3; D perhaps matches TRBD1 (5 bases). The V gene's germline CDR1 is SGHRS and CDR2 YFSETQ. CDR3 length equals 15 residues. Deletions cut 2 bases from V and 2 bases from J, with 12 bases between. CDR3 amino acids: CASSFYRTNTDTQYF. The CDR3 DNA reads TGCGCCAGCAGCTTCTACAGGACGAACACAGATACGCAGTATTTT.

The CDR3 DNA sequence: TGTGCCAGCACCGAACTAGCGGGAGAGCGCAATGAGCAGTTCTTC. Translation: CASTELAGERNEQFF. The chain uses TRBV5-8 and TRBJ2-1, with 11 nucleotides matching TRBD2. V was pared by 6 bases and J by 6 bases, with 8 bases of the junction left unmatched. The germline V gene encodes CDR1 SGHTS and CDR2 YDEGEE. The CDR3 spans 15 residues.

The chain links TRBV7-2 to TRBJ2-5, with a weak D call TRBD1 (5 bases). The end of the DNA aligns better with TRBJ2-7, so the J call may be wrong. The CDR3 has 14 residues. From germline, CDR1 is SGHTA and CDR2 FQGNSA. The CDR3 sequence: CASSPQTASYEQYF. The CDR3 bases are TGTGCCAGCAGCCCGCAGACAGCGTCCTACGAGCAGTACTTC.

The genes are TRBV29-1 and TRBJ1-2, with D possibly being TRBD1 (5 bases). There are 12 residues in the CDR3. Trimming cost V 3 bases and J 4 bases, with 9 bases left between them. CDR1 is SQVTM and CDR2 is ANQGSEA in the germline V gene. The CDR3 loop is CSVDSGLYGYTF. CDR3 sequence (DNA): TGCAGCGTTGACTCGGGACTCTATGGCTACACCTTC.

In this sample, this clone turned up once. The V call is TRBV11-3, the J call TRBJ2-2; D unresolved. CDR3 size: 14 residues. V lost 1 base and J 1 base, leaving 4 bases between the germline ends. Germline-derived CDR1 and CDR2 are SGHNT and YENEEA. The CDR3 bases are TGTGCCAGCAGCTTAGTCAGGAACACCGGGGAGCTGTTTTTT. This sequence encodes CASSLVRNTGELFF.

The chain carries TRBV18 and TRBJ1-1; the D is unclear. Trimming left V 3 bases short and J 0 bases short, with 8 bases between. The CDR3 totals 14 residues. Germline V gene sequence: CDR1 KGHSH, CDR2 LQKENI. The CDR3 reads CASSPPSLNTEAFF. CDR3 sequence (DNA): TGTGCCAGCTCACCCCCGTCCTTGAACACTGAAGCTTTCTTT. The variable domain in full, with the rest retrieved from reference TRBV18 and TRBJ1-1, is NAGVMQNPRHLVRRRGQEARLRCSPMKGHSHVYWYRQLPEEGLKFMVYLQKENIIDESGMPKERFSAEFPKEGPSILRIQQVVRGDSAAYFCASSPPSLNTEAFFGQGTRLTVV.

V and J are TRBV19 and TRBJ2-7, with D possibly TRBD1 on 6 matching bases. V lost 7 bases and J lost 2, with 21 bases in between. CDR1 is LNHDA and CDR2 is SQIVND in the germline V gene (reference sequence). There are 16 residues in the CDR3. The CDR3 spells CASTPTTPDSPYEQYF. The CDR3 DNA sequence: TGTGCCAGTACCCCAACCACTCCGGACAGCCCCTACGAGCAGTACTTC.

V usage is TRBV4-3 and J usage is TRBJ2-2, with TRBD2 as a possible D gene (5 bases). This CDR3 has 15 amino acids. In germline, CDR1 is LGHNA, CDR2 YSLEER. V was shortened by 8 bases and J by 0 bases, with 13 bases between the two germline ends. The CDR3 sequence: CASGNGLTNTGELFF. The CDR3 bases are TGCGCCAGCGGCAACGGACTCACGAACACCGGGGAGCTGTTTTTT.

This clone was seen more than once but under ten times. The chain has TRBV28 and TRBJ1-6, with D possibly being TRBD1 (6 bases). Germline V lookup: CDR1 MDHEN, CDR2 SYDVKM. The CDR3 length is 16 residues. The germline V and J ends were trimmed by 5 bases and 7 bases, with 18 bases remaining between them. CDR3 sequence reads: CASSTTTGIGNSPLHF. For the CDR3, the DNA is TGTGCCAGCAGTACAACTACAGGGATCGGCAATTCACCCCTCCACTTT. The full variable domain, with the rest looked up from reference TRBV28 and TRBJ1-6, is DVKVTQSSRYLVKRTGEKVFLECVQDMDHENMFWYRQDPGLGLRLIYFSYDVKMKEKGDIPEGYSVSREKKERFSLILESASTNQTSMYLCASSTTTGIGNSPLHFGNGTRLTVT.

This clone has only a few counts. The rearrangement links TRBV6-5 to TRBJ1-1; TRBD1 might be the D (6 bases). This CDR3 spans 15 amino acids. Trimming shortened V by 8 bases and J by 0 bases, and 16 bases separated the two germline ends. Per the germline V gene, CDR1 is MNHEY and CDR2 is SVGAGI. CDR3 in DNA: TGTGCCAGCTACCCCGGGACATCCCTGAACACTGAAGCTTTCTTT. Its translation is CASYPGTSLNTEAFF.

V is TRBV7-9 and J is TRBJ1-5; D gene ambiguous. CDR3 length equals 13 residues. V gave up 5 bases and J gave up 4 bases, with 9 bases separating them. Looked up from germline, CDR1 is SEHNR and CDR2 is FQNEAQ (reference sequence). The chain's CDR3 is CASSHNLNQPQHF. The DNA of the CDR3 is TGTGCCAGCAGCCACAATTTGAATCAGCCCCAGCATTTT.

As for this clone: At one boundary the junction diverges from the germline segment, which might be a read error. The chain combines TRBV30 with TRBJ2-4; TRBD2 matches 9 bases. CDR3 size: 14 residues. Germline V gene lookup returns CDR1 GTSNPN and CDR2 SVGIG (reference sequence). The CDR3 bases are TGTGCCTGGGCACCGGGACTAGCCAAAAACAGTCAGTACTTC. The encoded protein is CAWAPGLAKNSQYF.

V and J are TRBV18 and TRBJ2-3, with D possibly matching TRBD1 (5 bases). Trimming took off 4 bases at V and 6 bases at J, with 11 bases between the two ends. Germline loops: CDR1 KGHSH, CDR2 LQKENI. The CDR3 runs 13 residues. CDR3 bases: TGTGCCAGCTCACTACAACAGGAGGATACGCAGTATTTT. Translating it yields CASSLQQEDTQYF.

The chain carries TRBV14 and TRBJ2-5, with a possible D match to TRBD2 (5 bases). The length of the CDR3 is 16 residues. Germline V gene data show CDR1 as SGHDN and CDR2 as FVKESK. Trimming pared 0 bases from V and 5 bases from J, leaving 16 bases between. This CDR3 reads CASSQDAGGRRETQYF. In DNA form, the CDR3 reads TGTGCCAGCAGCCAAGACGCAGGCGGTCGGAGGGAGACCCAGTACTTC.

The chain couples TRBV15 to TRBJ2-5; D gene unclear. The closer fit of TRBJ2-7 to the DNA end suggests the J call may be wrong. The CDR3 totals 16 residues. The V gene's germline CDR1 is LNHNV and CDR2 YYDKDF (reference sequence). The CDR3 bases are TGTGCCACCAGCAGAGGGCTGATTGGCACAGCCTACGAGCAGTACTTC. Translating it yields CATSRGLIGTAYEQYF.

This clone is a singleton in its sample. V usage is TRBV7-9 and J usage is TRBJ2-6; D unresolved. Germline CDR1 SEHNR, CDR2 FQNEAQ (reference sequence). V dropped 11 bases and J dropped 3 bases, with 5 bases sitting between them. CDR3 length: 11 amino acids. Written as DNA, the CDR3 is TGTGCCGTCGTTGGGGCCAACGTCCTGACTTTC. Translated: CAVVGANVLTF.

This clone was picked up one time. The CDR3 nucleotides read TGTGCCAGCAGTAATACAGCCCCCTACACCTTC. Protein: CASSNTAPYTF. The chain joins TRBV21-1 to TRBJ1-2; the table gives TRBD1 as D, unverified against the DNA. TRBV21-1 is described as a pseudogene. CDR3 length equals 11 residues.

The chain links TRBV7-9 to TRBJ1-3; maybe TRBD1 (5 bases). This CDR3 is built from 14 residues. From germline, CDR1 is SEHNR and CDR2 FQNEAQ (reference sequence). V lost 3 bases to trimming and J lost 10 bases, with 16 bases between them. Here the CDR3 DNA reads TGTGCCAGCAGCTTTTGGGGCGCCGAGTCGACCATATATTTT. It specifies CASSFWGAESTIYF. The full variable domain, rest sourced from reference TRBV7-9 and TRBJ1-3, is DTGVSQNPRHKITKRGQNVTFRCDPISEHNRLYWYRQTLGQGPEFLTYFQNEAQLEKSRLLSDRFSAERPKGSFSTLEIQRTEQGDSAMYLCASSFWGAESTIYFGEGSWLTVV.

This clone was seen a few times. The CDR3 loop is CASSPPGEGRRGYTF. CDR3 in DNA: TGTGCCAGTAGTCCCCCCGGGGAGGGGCGCAGGGGCTACACCTTC. The chain employs TRBV19 and TRBJ1-2, with a possible D match to TRBD1 (5 bases). The CDR3 covers 15 residues. Germline loops: CDR1 LNHDA, CDR2 SQIVND (reference sequence). V was clipped by 5 bases and J by 8 bases, with 21 bases between them.

This clone appeared once. This chain uses TRBV6-6 with TRBJ1-5, with D perhaps TRBD1 (5 bases). The CDR3 is 16 residues long. Trimming took 6 bases from V and 0 from J, leaving 15 bases between them. Germline-derived CDR1 and CDR2 are MNHNY and SVGAGI (reference sequence). The CDR3: CASSPRGGASNQPQHF. CDR3 bases: TGTGCCAGCAGCCCTCGAGGAGGGGCTAGCAATCAGCCCCAGCATTTT.

The V gene is TRBV9, the J gene TRBJ1-1; D gene ambiguous. The CDR3 has 13 amino acids. V was clipped by 3 bases and J by 4 bases, with 10 bases between them. Per germline, CDR1 SGDLS and CDR2 YYNGEE. CDR3 bases: TGTGCCAGCAGCGCCCTTCTCGGCACTGAAGCTTTCTTT. Its translation: CASSALLGTEAFF.